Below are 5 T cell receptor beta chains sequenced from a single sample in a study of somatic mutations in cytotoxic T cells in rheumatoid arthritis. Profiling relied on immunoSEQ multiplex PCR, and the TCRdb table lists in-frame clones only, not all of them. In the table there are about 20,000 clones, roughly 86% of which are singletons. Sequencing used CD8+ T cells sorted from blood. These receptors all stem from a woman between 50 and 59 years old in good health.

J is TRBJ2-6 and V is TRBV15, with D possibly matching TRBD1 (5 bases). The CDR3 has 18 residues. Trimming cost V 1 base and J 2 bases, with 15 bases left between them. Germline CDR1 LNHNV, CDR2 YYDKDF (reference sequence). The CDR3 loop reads CATSRVKQGTAGANVLTF. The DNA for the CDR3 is TGTGCCACCAGCAGAGTCAAGCAGGGCACCGCTGGGGCCAACGTCCTGACTTTC.

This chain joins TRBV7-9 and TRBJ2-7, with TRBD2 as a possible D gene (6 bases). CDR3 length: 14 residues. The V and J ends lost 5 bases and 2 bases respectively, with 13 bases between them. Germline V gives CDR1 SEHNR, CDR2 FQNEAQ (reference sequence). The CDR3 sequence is CASSRRDFPYEQYF. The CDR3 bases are TGTGCCAGCAGCCGCCGGGACTTTCCCTACGAGCAGTACTTC.

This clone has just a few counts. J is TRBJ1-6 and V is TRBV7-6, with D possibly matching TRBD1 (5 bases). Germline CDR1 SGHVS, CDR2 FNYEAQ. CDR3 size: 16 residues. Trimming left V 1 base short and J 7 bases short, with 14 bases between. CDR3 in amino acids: CASSLGIGAVNSPLHF. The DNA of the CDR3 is TGTGCCAGCAGCTTAGGGATCGGGGCCGTGAATTCACCCCTCCACTTT.

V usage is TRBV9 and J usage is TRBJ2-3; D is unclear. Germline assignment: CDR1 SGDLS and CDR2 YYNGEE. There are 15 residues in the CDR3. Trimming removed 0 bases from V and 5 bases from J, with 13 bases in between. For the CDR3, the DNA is TGTGCCAGCAGCGTAGTGGCGTGGGCACGAGATACGCAGTATTTT. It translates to CASSVVAWARDTQYF.

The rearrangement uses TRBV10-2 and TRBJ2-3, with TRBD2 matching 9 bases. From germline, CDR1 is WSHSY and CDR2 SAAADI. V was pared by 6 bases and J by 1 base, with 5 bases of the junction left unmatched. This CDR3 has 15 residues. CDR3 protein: CASSHVAGGTDTQYF. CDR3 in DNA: TGCGCCAGCAGCCATGTAGCGGGGGGCACAGATACGCAGTATTTT.